Presented here are 5 T cell receptor beta chains from one specimen sequenced in a study of T cells in Graves' hyperthyroidism and ophthalmopathy. Amplification of TCR beta CDR3 regions used RNA as the template. Using the HTBI primer set, a first-round RT-PCR was run on the TCR CDR3. TCRdb re-derived calls from the multiplex PCR reads in MiXCR, one entry per CDR3 protein. The repertoire holds about 600,000 distinct CDR3 sequences, with roughly 16% as singletons. The sequenced sample was blood. These receptors all come from a woman aged 40-49 years with Graves' ophthalmopathy.

The chain combines TRBV28 with TRBJ2-7, with 7 bases lining up with TRBD1. In germline, CDR1 is MDHEN, CDR2 SYDVKM. This CDR3 has 15 amino acids. The trim removed 8 bases at V and 6 bases at J, leaving 16 bases unmatched. The CDR3 is CASSLSGTVLLEQYF. Here the CDR3 DNA reads TGTGCCAGCTCGCTTTCCGGGACAGTTCTCCTCGAGCAGTACTTC.

This clonotype was seen at least ten times. The chain recombines TRBV28 with TRBJ1-1, with a possible D match to TRBD1 (5 bases). Trimming removed 3 bases from V and 4 bases from J, with 9 bases in between. From germline, CDR1 is MDHEN and CDR2 SYDVKM. The CDR3 covers 13 residues. Here the CDR3 reads CASSFQGVTEAFF. The CDR3 DNA sequence: TGTGCCAGCAGTTTCCAGGGAGTCACTGAAGCTTTCTTT.

This clonotype turned up a few times. CDR3 coding DNA: TGCGCCAGCAGCTTGGTGGGAGCCCCCAATGAGCAGTTCTTC. As protein: CASSLVGAPNEQFF. The chain uses TRBV5-1 and TRBJ2-1, with D possibly TRBD2 on 5 matching bases. The germline V and J ends were trimmed by 0 bases and 6 bases, with 10 bases remaining between them. The CDR3 contains 14 residues. CDR1 SGHRS and CDR2 YFSETQ come from the germline V gene.

This clonotype was detected many times. The chain recombines TRBV7-2 with TRBJ2-1, with 7 bases identical to TRBD2. Germline trimming cut 0 bases from V and 9 bases from J; bases unmatched to any gene: 5. The germline gives CDR1 SGHTA, CDR2 FQGNSA. The CDR3 runs to 14 residues. The CDR3 DNA sequence: TGTGCCAGCAGCTTAGCGGGAGGGACGGGTGAGCAGTTCTTC. This encodes CASSLAGGTGEQFF.

This clonotype occurred many times. The rearrangement uses TRBV5-6 and TRBJ2-4; possible D gene TRBD1, 5 bases. In germline, CDR1 is SGHDT, CDR2 YYEEEE. The CDR3 totals 15 residues. V was cut by 7 bases and J by 0 bases, with 14 bases left in between. CDR3 coding DNA: TGTGCCAGCGATAGGTGGGGCCCAGCCAAAAACATTCAGTACTTC. Amino acid sequence: CASDRWGPAKNIQYF.